The 2 T cell receptor beta chains listed next were all sequenced from one sample in a study of blood T cell repertoires in COVID-19. Method: immunoSEQ multiplex PCR; TCRdb's copy keeps in-frame clones and lacks some. Of under 170,000 clones detected, 84% appear once; the ten largest clones hold over 2%. Sequenced input: peripheral blood. These TCRs come from a man between 65 and 85 years old with acute or convalescent COVID-19.

The V and J genes are TRBV19 and TRBJ1-2; TRBD1 aligns across 7 bases. This CDR3 spans 13 amino acids. Germline trimming cut 5 bases from V and 4 bases from J; bases unmatched to any gene: 4. The germline V gene encodes CDR1 LNHDA and CDR2 SQIVND (reference sequence). In DNA form, the CDR3 reads TGTGCCAGTAGTGGCCGGGACAGCTATGGCTACACCTTC. Its translation: CASSGRDSYGYTF.

V usage is TRBV7-3 and J usage is TRBJ2-1; D is ambiguous. CDR1 is SGHTA and CDR2 is FQGTGA in the germline V gene. V dropped 4 bases and J dropped 0 bases, with 10 bases sitting between them. CDR3 length: 15 residues. CDR3 sequence (DNA): TGTGCCAGCAGCTCTACCCCGGGCTCCTACAATGAGCAGTTCTTC. This gives the protein CASSSTPGSYNEQFF.